This T cell receptor (beta chain) appears in the sequencing data of a study of shared clonotypes between healthy human individuals. Clones were read by immunoSEQ multiplex PCR, and TCRdb kept only the in-frame ones, dropping some. This table has about 320,000 clones, about nine tenths appearing once. Material for sequencing was memory CD8+ T cells sorted from blood. Subset described: CD45RO+ cells pooled with CCR7-negative TemRA cells. The sequence was collected from a man younger than 35 in good health.

The CDR3 reads CASSRDVWIRGGEYEQYF. CDR3 sequence (DNA): TGTGCCAGCAGCCGCGACGTGTGGATACGTGGGGGCGAGTACGAGCAGTACTTC. J is TRBJ2-7 and V is TRBV9; a possible D gene is TRBD1 (6 bases). Deletions cut 4 bases from V and 4 bases from J, with 27 bases between. Germline V lookup: CDR1 SGDLS, CDR2 YYNGEE. The CDR3 is 18 amino acids.